Listed here are 13 T cell receptor beta chains from one sample, sequenced in a study of blood T cell repertoires in COVID-19. Data came from immunoSEQ multiplex PCR; TCRdb stores just in-frame clones and leaves some out. Of approximately 210,000 clones in the sample, 89% are singletons; the top ten hold about 5%. The material sequenced was peripheral blood. The receptors here all came from a woman aged 40 to 50 with acute or convalescent COVID-19.

The chain joins TRBV20-1 to TRBJ2-1; D is ambiguous. Between the trimmed V and J ends, which lost 4 bases and 6 bases, there was a span of 4 bases. In germline, CDR1 is DFQATT, CDR2 SNEGSKA (reference sequence). This CDR3 is 10 amino acids long. The CDR3 coding sequence is TGCAGTGCTACCGGCAATGAGCAGTTCTTC. This codes for CSATGNEQFF.

This chain joins TRBV3-1 (or the pseudogene TRBV3-2) and TRBJ1-2; perhaps TRBD1 as D (6 bases). This CDR3 has 13 residues. The germline V and J ends were trimmed by 1 base and 8 bases, with 11 bases remaining between them. Per the germline V gene, CDR1 is LGHDT and CDR2 is YNNKEL (reference sequence). This CDR3 reads CASSQAPGQGYTF. The CDR3 coding sequence is TGTGCCAGCAGCCAAGCCCCGGGACAAGGCTACACCTTC.

The CDR3 DNA reads as TGTGCCACCATAGACAGGGAGAACACCGGGGAGCTGTTTTTT. It yields the protein CATIDRENTGELFF. The chain has TRBV19 and TRBJ2-2, with 7 bases that match TRBD1. CDR1 is LNHDA and CDR2 is SQIVND in the germline V gene (reference sequence). Trimming at V came to 10 bases and at J to 1 base, leaving 6 bases not matched to a gene. CDR3 length: 14 residues. The full variable domain, with the rest looked up from reference TRBV19 and TRBJ2-2, is DGGITQSPKYLFRKEGQNVTLSCEQNLNHDAMYWYRQDPGQGLRLIYYSQIVNDFQKGDIAEGYSVSREKKESFPLTVTSAQKNPTAFYLCATIDRENTGELFFGEGSRLTVL.

CDR3 sequence reads: CAWSSGGGSPLHF. CDR3 nucleotides: TGTGCCTGGAGTTCGGGGGGGGGATCACCCCTCCACTTT. The chain links TRBV30 to TRBJ1-6, with D possibly matching TRBD1 (5 bases). Trimming pared 2 bases from V and 10 bases from J, leaving 12 bases between. Germline V CDR1 and CDR2: GTSNPN, SVGIG (reference sequence). The CDR3 loop spans 13 amino acids.

This chain uses TRBV3-1 (or the pseudogene TRBV3-2) with TRBJ1-1; no clear D gene. CDR3 length: 13 amino acids. Germline V gene sequence: CDR1 LGHDT, CDR2 YNNKEL (reference sequence). V lost 4 bases and J 11 bases, leaving 17 bases between the germline ends. CDR3 region: CASSPSAYLKAFF. Written as DNA, the CDR3 is TGTGCCAGCAGCCCATCCGCCTATTTGAAGGCTTTCTTT.

The chain combines TRBV15 with TRBJ2-3, with TRBD1 identical over 9 bases. The V and J ends lost 3 bases and 5 bases, in that order; junction bases with no gene match: 9. Germline-derived CDR1 and CDR2 are LNHNV and YYDKDF (reference sequence). The CDR3 runs 16 residues. The CDR3 is CATSSRRDRARDTQYF. CDR3 coding DNA: TGTGCCACCAGCAGCAGACGGGACAGGGCCAGAGATACGCAGTATTTT.

The rearrangement uses TRBV5-1 and TRBJ1-2, with D uncertain. Germline V gene sequence: CDR1 SGHRS, CDR2 YFSETQ. Trimming took 0 bases from V and 4 from J, leaving 13 bases between them. This CDR3 has 15 residues. The CDR3 coding sequence is TGCGCCAGCAGCTTGGAGGTCCGGGGAGCCTATGGCTACACCTTC. Protein: CASSLEVRGAYGYTF.

V and J are TRBV6-5 and TRBJ1-1, with a possible D match to TRBD1 (5 bases). CDR1 MNHEY and CDR2 SVGAGI come from the germline V gene. The CDR3 runs 15 residues. Trimming took off 0 bases at V and 1 base at J, with 9 bases between the two ends. CDR3 loop: CASSYSTQANTEAFF. The CDR3 DNA follows: TGTGCCAGCAGTTACTCGACACAGGCGAACACTGAAGCTTTCTTT.

This clone was detected only a few times. The rearrangement uses TRBV5-6 and TRBJ1-2; D gene ambiguous. The V and J ends lost 5 bases and 3 bases respectively, with 8 bases between them. The germline CDR1 and CDR2 sequences are SGHDT and YYEEEE. The CDR3 consists of 12 residues. CDR3 nucleotides: TGTGCCAGCAGTTACGAGGACTATGGCTACACCTTC. Protein product: CASSYEDYGYTF. The variable domain in full, with the rest retrieved from reference TRBV5-6 and TRBJ1-2, is DAGVTQSPTHLIKTRGQQVTLRCSPKSGHDTVSWYQQALGQGPQFIFQYYEEEERQRGNFPDRFSGHQFPNYSSELNVNALLLGDSALYLCASSYEDYGYTFGSGTRLTVV.

The chain links TRBV3-1 (or the pseudogene TRBV3-2) to TRBJ1-2; D is ambiguous. Trimming left V 4 bases short and J 8 bases short, with 11 bases between. Germline V gene lookup returns CDR1 LGHDT and CDR2 YNNKEL (reference sequence). The CDR3 is made up of 12 amino acids. DNA for the CDR3: TGTGCCAGCAGCCGAACCGAGGGAGGCTACACCTTC. Its protein is CASSRTEGGYTF.

This clone was counted only a few times. The V call is TRBV18, the J call TRBJ1-6, with a weak D call TRBD1 (6 bases). Germline-derived CDR1 and CDR2 are KGHSH and LQKENI. The ends were cut back, 2 bases at V and 10 bases at J, with 18 bases in the middle. This CDR3 spans 16 amino acids. CDR3 loop: CASSPGSNREGSPLHF. The CDR3 bases are TGTGCCAGCTCACCAGGGTCAAACAGGGAAGGGTCACCCCTCCACTTT.

The chain carries TRBV7-9 and TRBJ1-2; a weak D match, TRBD1 (6 bases). V was cut by 4 bases and J by 1 base, with 13 bases left in between. The CDR3 runs 15 residues. Per the germline V gene, CDR1 is SEHNR and CDR2 is FQNEAQ (reference sequence). CDR3 sequence: CASSWNRQDNYGYTF. DNA for the CDR3: TGTGCCAGCAGCTGGAATAGACAGGATAACTATGGCTACACCTTC.

Written as DNA, the CDR3 is TGTGCCAGCTCCGCCACTCGCAATCAGCCCCAGCATTTT. Amino acids: CASSATRNQPQHF. This chain joins TRBV12-3 or TRBV12-4 and TRBJ1-5; D unresolved. Trimming shortened V by 8 bases and J by 2 bases, and 10 bases separated the two germline ends. CDR3 length equals 13 residues.